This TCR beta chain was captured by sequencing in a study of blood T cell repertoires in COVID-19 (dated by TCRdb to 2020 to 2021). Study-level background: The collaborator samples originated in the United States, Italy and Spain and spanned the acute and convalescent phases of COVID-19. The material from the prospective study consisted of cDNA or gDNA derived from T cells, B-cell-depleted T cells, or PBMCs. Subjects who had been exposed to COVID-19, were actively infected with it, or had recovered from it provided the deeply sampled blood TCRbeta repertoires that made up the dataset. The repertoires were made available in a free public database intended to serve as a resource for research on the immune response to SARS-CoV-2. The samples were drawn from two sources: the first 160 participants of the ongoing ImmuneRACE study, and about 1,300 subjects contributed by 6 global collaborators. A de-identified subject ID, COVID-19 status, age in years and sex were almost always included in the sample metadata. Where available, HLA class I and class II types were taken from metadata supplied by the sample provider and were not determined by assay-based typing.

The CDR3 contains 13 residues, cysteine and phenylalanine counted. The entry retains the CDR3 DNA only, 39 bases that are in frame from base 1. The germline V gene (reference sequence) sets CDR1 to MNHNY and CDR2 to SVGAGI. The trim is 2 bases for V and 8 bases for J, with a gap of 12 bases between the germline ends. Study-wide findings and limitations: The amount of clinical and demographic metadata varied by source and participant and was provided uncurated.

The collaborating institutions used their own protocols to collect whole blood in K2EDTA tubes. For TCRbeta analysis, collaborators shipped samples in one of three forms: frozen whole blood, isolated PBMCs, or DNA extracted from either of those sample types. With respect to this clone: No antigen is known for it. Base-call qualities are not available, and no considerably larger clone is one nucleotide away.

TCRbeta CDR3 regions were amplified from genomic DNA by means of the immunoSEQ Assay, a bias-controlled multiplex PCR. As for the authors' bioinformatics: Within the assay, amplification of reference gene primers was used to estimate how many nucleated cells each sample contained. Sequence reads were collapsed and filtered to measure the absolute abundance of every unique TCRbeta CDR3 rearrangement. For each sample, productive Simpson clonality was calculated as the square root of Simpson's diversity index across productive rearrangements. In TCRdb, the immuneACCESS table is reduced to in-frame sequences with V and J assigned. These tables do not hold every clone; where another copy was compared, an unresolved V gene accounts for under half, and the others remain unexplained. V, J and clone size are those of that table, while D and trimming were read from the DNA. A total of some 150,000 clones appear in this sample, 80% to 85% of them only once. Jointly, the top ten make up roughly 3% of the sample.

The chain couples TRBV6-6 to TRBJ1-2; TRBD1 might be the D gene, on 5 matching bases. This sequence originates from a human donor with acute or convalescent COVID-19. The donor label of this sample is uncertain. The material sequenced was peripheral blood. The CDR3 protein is CASSYEVRGGYTF. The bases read TGTGCCAGCAGTTACGAGGTGCGGGGGGGCTACACCTTC.